These T cell receptor beta chains were read from a single sample in a study of PD-L1 blockade in urothelial cancer. Repertoires were generated with immunoSEQ multiplex PCR, while TCRdb's copy carries only in-frame clones and drops some. This sample yields 58,000 or so clones, of which 81% are seen a single time; under 3.5% belongs to the top ten. The specimen comprised PBMCs, sampled around atezolizumab (anti-PD-L1) treatment. The receptors come from a man aged 65 to 79 with urothelial cancer. Each CDR3 is given with its conserved first and last residue. D genes are given only for firm matches. Only some rows state a clone size, as once, few, many or a class for expanded clones.

d_call j_call v_call clone_size cdr3_aa cdr3_nt
. TRBJ2-5 TRBV5-4 few CASSQGLSETQYF TGTGCCAGCAGCCAGGGACTGTCGGAGACCCAGTACTTC
. TRBJ2-7 TRBV5-8 once CASSLRGSYEQYF TGTGCCAGCAGCTTACGCGGCTCCTACGAGCAGTACTTC
. TRBJ2-5 TRBV4-1 . CASLRKETQYF TGCGCCAGCCTACGAAAAGAGACCCAGTACTTC
TRBD2 TRBJ2-7 TRBV5-4 . CASSLGTSEAYEQYF TGTGCCAGCAGCTTGGGGACTAGCGAAGCCTACGAGCAGTACTTC
TRBD2 TRBJ2-3 TRBV7-3 . CASTPLAGPTDTQYF TGTGCCAGCACGCCCCTAGCGGGACCCACAGATACGCAGTATTTT
. TRBJ2-5 TRBV4-1 . CASSILEGTKTQYF TGCGCCAGCAGCATCCTGGAGGGTACGAAGACCCAGTACTTC
. TRBJ1-5 TRBV30 . CAWAQRGNQPQHF TGTGCCTGGGCACAACGGGGCAATCAGCCCCAGCATTTT
. TRBJ1-2 TRBV29-1 . CSAGGNDYYGYTF TGCAGCGCGGGAGGGAACGACTACTATGGCTACACCTTC
. TRBJ2-3 TRBV6-5 . CASSYSKSADTQYF TGTGCCAGCAGTTACTCGAAGAGCGCAGATACGCAGTATTTT
TRBD1 TRBJ1-3 TRBV2 . CASRLDRELGNTIYF TGTGCCAGCAGGTTGGACAGGGAGCTTGGAAACACCATATATTTT
. TRBJ2-1 TRBV21-1 . CASSKVSGDSGNGRANEQFF TGTGCCAGCAGCAAAGTTTCCGGGGATTCGGGTAACGGGAGGGCCAATGAGCAGTTCTTC
. TRBJ1-2 TRBV5-4 . CASSPDRNYGYTF TGTGCCAGCAGCCCCGACAGAAACTATGGCTACACCTTC
TRBD1 TRBJ2-7 TRBV2 . CASSGDRAYSYEQYF TGTGCCAGCAGCGGGGACAGGGCCTATTCGTACGAGCAGTACTTC
. TRBJ1-1 TRBV7-3 few CASSSSGQNTEAFF TGTGCCAGCAGCTCCTCGGGACAGAACACTGAAGCTTTCTTT
TRBD1 TRBJ2-7 TRBV6-1 few CASSSGQGEQYF TGTGCCAGCAGTTCGGGACAGGGGGAGCAGTACTTC
TRBD2 TRBJ2-5 TRBV11-1 . CASSSRLAGGLQETQYF TGTGCCAGCAGCTCACGACTAGCGGGAGGCCTACAAGAGACCCAGTACTTC
TRBD2 TRBJ2-1 TRBV18 . CASSLSTSGSFSYNEQFF TGTGCCAGCTCACTTTCGACTAGCGGGAGTTTTTCCTACAATGAGCAGTTCTTC
TRBD2 TRBJ2-2 TRBV19 . CASRGWGLAGSNTGELFF TGTGCCAGTAGGGGGTGGGGTCTAGCGGGATCAAACACCGGGGAGCTGTTTTTT
TRBD2 TRBJ2-5 TRBV5-1 . CASSLGEGLEETQYF TGCGCCAGCAGCTTGGGGGAGGGCCTTGAAGAGACCCAGTACTTC
. TRBJ1-3 TRBV6-6 . CASSLSGERNTIYF TGTGCCAGCAGTTTGTCAGGGGAGCGAAACACCATATATTTT
TRBD1 TRBJ2-3 TRBV29-1 . CSVEEDRAASDTQYF TGCAGCGTTGAGGAGGACAGGGCTGCTTCCGATACGCAGTATTTT
. TRBJ2-7 TRBV6-1 . CASSFTTGLSYEQYF TGTGCCAGCAGTTTTACGACAGGACTTTCCTACGAGCAGTACTTC
TRBD1 TRBJ1-1 TRBV5-4 . CASSPGQGTNTEAFF TGTGCCAGCAGCCCCGGACAGGGCACGAACACTGAAGCTTTCTTT
TRBD1 TRBJ2-5 TRBV19 . CASSIGGQGETQYF TGTGCCAGTAGTATAGGGGGACAGGGGGAGACCCAGTACTTC
TRBD2 TRBJ2-7 TRBV27 . CASSLGPSGTYEQYF TGTGCCAGCAGCCTAGGGCCTAGCGGGACCTACGAGCAGTACTTC
. TRBJ2-1 TRBV7-2 . CASSSRRDEQFF TGTGCCAGCAGCTCAAGACGGGATGAGCAGTTCTTC
. TRBJ2-7 TRBV18 few CASSPGSFLGYEQYF TGTGCCAGCTCACCGGGGAGCTTTCTAGGCTACGAGCAGTACTTC